Shown below are 28 T cell receptor beta chains from a single sample sequenced in a study of blood T cells in healthy people across ages. A second about 7 to 11 cycle PCR used barcoded and J-beta primers. TCRdb reprocessed the 5' RACE reads via MiXCR and lists one record per CDR3 protein. This sample yields about 1.7 million distinct CDR3 sequences, of which approximately 30% are seen a single time; around 7.7% belongs to the top ten. Sample: blood. These receptors came from a woman in her thirties in good health.

This clonotype was observed at least ten times. At one boundary the junction diverges from the germline segment, which might be a read error. This rearrangement joins TRBV20-1 to TRBJ2-7; TRBD1 is a possible D gene (5 bases). This CDR3 contains 13 residues. Looked up from germline, CDR1 is DFQATT and CDR2 is SNEGSKA (reference sequence). CDR3 amino acids: CIARRLGKGEQYF. The CDR3 nucleotides read TGCATTGCTAGAAGGTTAGGGAAGGGGGAGCAGTACTTC.

Turning to this clonotype: The germline gene is not matched at one end of the junction; a read error may be the cause. The rearrangement joins TRBV6-5 to TRBJ1-1; 8 positions match TRBD1. Germline CDR1 MNHEY, CDR2 SVGAGI. The length of the CDR3 is 14 residues. CDR3 sequence reads: CACSIGTGNTEAFF. The CDR3 coding sequence is TGTGCCTGCAGTATCGGGACAGGGAACACTGAAGCTTTCTTT.

This clonotype occurred a few times. The J gene is TRBJ1-5, the V gene TRBV23-1, with D maybe TRBD1 (5 bases). TRBV23-1 counts as an open reading frame of uncertain function. This CDR3 is 19 amino acids long. The V gene lost 6 bases and the J gene lost 0 bases, with 24 bases spanning the gap. Here the CDR3 DNA reads TGCGCCAGCAGCAAAGCTGACAGAGCCAAGGCGTATAGCAATCAGCCCCAGCATTTT. Its translation: CASSKADRAKAYSNQPQHF.

With respect to this clonotype: A single base separates this from a much larger clone, so it may be a read error. The chain links TRBV18 to TRBJ2-7; D gene ambiguous. The CDR3 has 12 amino acids. CDR1 KGHSH and CDR2 LQKENI come from the germline V gene. CDR3 loop: CANSPDGDEQYF. The CDR3 coding sequence is TGTGCCAACTCACCGGATGGGGACGAGCAGTACTTC.

This clonotype showed up just once. The genes are TRBV7-2 and TRBJ2-3; unclear D gene. The germline V and J ends were trimmed by 4 bases and 6 bases, with 23 bases remaining between them. Germline V gives CDR1 SGHTA, CDR2 FQGNSA. The CDR3 loop spans 17 amino acids. CDR3 in amino acids: CASSYLGPLPPGDTQYF. The CDR3, as DNA: TGTGCCAGCAGCTACTTAGGGCCCCTACCCCCGGGCGATACGCAGTATTTT.

This clonotype was detected ten times or more. DNA for the CDR3: TGTGCCAGCAGCTTTGAGGGAGAGCAGTACTTC. This gives the protein CASSFEGEQYF. The rearrangement links TRBV11-2 to TRBJ2-7, with D possibly matching TRBD2 (5 bases). Trimming cost V 3 bases and J 7 bases, with 7 bases left between them. This CDR3 comprises 11 residues. Germline V gives CDR1 SGHAT, CDR2 FQNNGV.

This clonotype was seen at least ten times. This sequence joins TRBV7-6 and TRBJ2-1; tentative D call: TRBD2 (6 bases). The V gene's germline CDR1 is SGHVS and CDR2 FNYEAQ. V lost 1 base and J 5 bases, leaving 15 bases between the germline ends. There are 16 residues in the CDR3. This chain's CDR3 is CASSLGSGVGDNEQFF. CDR3 coding DNA: TGTGCCAGCAGCTTAGGGTCGGGAGTTGGAGACAATGAGCAGTTCTTC.

Many counts were recorded for this clonotype. The rearrangement joins TRBV7-2 to TRBJ2-3, with TRBD2 identical over 12 bases. V was pared by 8 bases and J by 4 bases, with 13 bases of the junction left unmatched. CDR1 is SGHTA and CDR2 is FQGNSA in the germline V gene. This CDR3 comprises 17 residues. The CDR3 region is CASRRLAGEPNPDTQYF. The CDR3 bases are TGTGCCAGCCGCCGACTAGCGGGAGAACCAAACCCAGATACGCAGTATTTT.

This clonotype was detected only a few times. At one boundary the junction diverges from the germline segment, which might be a read error. The rearrangement links TRBV24-1 to TRBJ2-1, with D perhaps TRBD1 or TRBD2 (5 bases each). Germline V gives CDR1 KGHDR, CDR2 SFDVKD. CDR3 length: 14 residues. The CDR3 DNA follows: TGTACCACCAGTGCCGGGGCAGGCTACAATGAGCAGTTCTTC. Translation: CTTSAGAGYNEQFF.

The chain is built from TRBV6-4 and TRBJ2-5; D could derive from TRBD1 or TRBD2 (5 bases each). The CDR3 is 13 amino acids. The germline V gene has CDR1 MRHNA and CDR2 SNTAGT. V was trimmed by 5 bases and J by 11 bases, leaving 18 bases between them. The CDR3 is CASSRDGLAEQYF. CDR3 coding DNA: TGTGCCAGCAGTCGGGACGGGCTAGCTGAGCAGTACTTC.

The chain recombines TRBV6-6 with TRBJ2-5; possible D gene TRBD1, 5 bases. CDR3 size: 15 residues. CDR1 and CDR2 (germline): MNHNY, SVGAGI (reference sequence). V lost 6 bases and J lost 5, with 19 bases in between. DNA of the CDR3: TGTGCCAGCAGACCCGGTGGGGCGGCCAGCGAGACCCAGTACTTC. Protein product: CASRPGGAASETQYF.

The genes are TRBV6-2 or TRBV6-3 and TRBJ1-1; a possible D gene is TRBD1 (6 bases). Germline CDR1 MNHEY, CDR2 SVGEGT. V lost 6 bases, J lost 8 bases, and 16 bases lay in between. The CDR3 sequence is 13 residues long. The CDR3 sequence is CASSHGGRAEAFF. CDR3 sequence (DNA): TGTGCCAGCAGCCACGGGGGCAGGGCAGAAGCTTTCTTT.

This clonotype was seen more than once but under ten times. The chain employs TRBV19 and TRBJ2-3; TRBD1 or TRBD2 may be the D gene (5 bases each). Between the trimmed V and J ends, which lost 8 bases and 2 bases, there was a span of 14 bases. CDR1 and CDR2 from the germline V gene are LNHDA and SQIVND (reference sequence). The CDR3 runs to 14 residues. DNA for the CDR3: TGTGCCAGTCGTGGGGGACGGATCACAGATACGCAGTATTTT. This translates into CASRGGRITDTQYF.

This CDR3 reads CASSPGGGFGNTEAFF. CDR3 DNA sequence: TGCGCCAGCAGCCCGGGAGGGGGCTTTGGGAACACTGAAGCTTTCTTT. The chain couples TRBV5-1 to TRBJ1-1, with 7 bases fitting TRBD1. V shed 4 bases, J shed 1 base, and the junction held 10 bases outside the gene matches. The germline gives CDR1 SGHRS, CDR2 YFSETQ. This CDR3 is 16 amino acids long. Full variable domain (remainder filled in from reference TRBV5-1 and TRBJ1-1): KAGVTQTPRYLIKTRGQQVTLSCSPISGHRSVSWYQQTPGQGLQFLFEYFSETQRNKGNFPGRFSGRQFSNSRSEMNVSTLELGDSALYLCASSPGGGFGNTEAFFGQGTRLTVV.

This clonotype was detected ten times or more. The chain uses TRBV4-3 and TRBJ2-3; 8 bases are a match to TRBD2. CDR1 LGHNA and CDR2 YSLEER come from the germline V gene. This CDR3 comprises 17 residues. V shed 4 bases and J 3 bases; nucleotides not matched to a gene: 12. The CDR3 DNA is TGCGCCAGCAGCCCCTCCGCTGAGGGACTAGTTACAGATACGCAGTATTTT. Translation: CASSPSAEGLVTDTQYF.

The sample holds many counts of this clonotype. The chain joins TRBV20-1 to TRBJ2-5, with 10 positions matching TRBD2. The V gene's germline CDR1 is DFQATT and CDR2 SNEGSKA (reference sequence). With V trimmed by 6 bases and J by 4 bases, 11 bases remained unmatched. CDR3 size: 15 residues. The CDR3 sequence: CSATQLAGRGETQYF. The CDR3, as DNA: TGCAGTGCAACTCAACTAGCGGGGAGGGGAGAGACCCAGTACTTC.

The chain joins TRBV12-5 to TRBJ2-5; 10 positions agree with TRBD2. The CDR3 loop spans 16 amino acids. J lost 4 bases, V lost 2 bases, and 7 bases had no gene match. Per germline, CDR1 LGHNT and CDR2 FRNRAP. The CDR3 region has the DNA TGTGCTAGTGGTTTGCCTAGCGGGAGAAAGGGAGAGACCCAGTACTTC. Its translation: CASGLPSGRKGETQYF.

This clonotype was detected many times. J is TRBJ2-7 and V is TRBV6-5, with 7 bases that match TRBD1. The length of the CDR3 is 16 residues. With 2 bases clipped from V and 1 base from J, the junction kept 8 bases outside the gene matches. Germline loops: CDR1 MNHEY, CDR2 SVGAGI. The CDR3 bases are TGTGCCAGCAGTTACGGGCCGGGACAGCATTCCTACGAGCAGTACTTC. Its protein is CASSYGPGQHSYEQYF.

In its sample, this clonotype was seen many times. The CDR3 sequence: CASAPSSYNEQFF. The CDR3 DNA sequence: TGTGCCAGTGCTCCAAGCTCCTACAATGAGCAGTTCTTC. This rearrangement joins TRBV7-3 to TRBJ2-1; D call uncertain. The CDR3 is 13 amino acids. Germline CDR1 is SGHTA and CDR2 is FQGTGA. V was pared by 9 bases and J by 0 bases, with 9 bases between.

About this clonotype itself: A read error may be the cause here, since a much bigger clone is one base away. The rearrangement uses TRBV7-2 and TRBJ2-1; D is ambiguous. The CDR3 extends over 13 amino acids. Germline values: CDR1 SGHTA, CDR2 FQGNSA. The CDR3 DNA sequence: TGTGCCAGCAACTTAGACGATTGGGATGAGCAGTTCTTC. Translating it yields CASNLDDWDEQFF.

This clonotype has more than one count but fewer than ten. The genes are TRBV9 and TRBJ1-2; D unclear. Trimming left V 5 bases short and J 3 bases short, with 14 bases between. Germline V gene data show CDR1 as SGDLS and CDR2 as YYNGEE. The CDR3 length is 14 residues. The CDR3 region has the DNA TGTGCCAGCAGAAGGGCTGCCGGCCACTATGGCTACACCTTC. Protein: CASRRAAGHYGYTF.

This clonotype has ten or more counts. The chain combines TRBV7-6 with TRBJ2-5; tentative D call: TRBD1 (6 bases). The ends were cut back, 4 bases at V and 6 bases at J, with 9 bases in the middle. Germline V gene sequence: CDR1 SGHVS, CDR2 FNYEAQ. This CDR3 is built from 12 residues. CDR3 in amino acids: CASSSDRQTQYF. CDR3 in DNA: TGTGCCAGCAGCTCTGACAGGCAGACCCAGTACTTC.

This clonotype showed up just a few times. The chain carries TRBV25-1 and TRBJ2-7; D perhaps matches TRBD2 (7 bases). CDR1 is MGHDK, CDR2 SYGVNS, per germline. CDR3 length equals 13 residues. V shed 8 bases and J shed 0 bases, with 11 bases lying between them. The CDR3 region is CASEGGSSYEQYF. CDR3 sequence (DNA): TGTGCCAGCGAGGGGGGGAGCTCCTACGAGCAGTACTTC.

This clonotype has only a few counts. The genes are TRBV5-1 and TRBJ2-1, with D perhaps matching TRBD1 (5 bases). This CDR3 spans 16 amino acids. CDR1 SGHRS and CDR2 YFSETQ come from the germline V gene. V dropped 0 bases and J dropped 4 bases, with 14 bases sitting between them. The CDR3 sequence: CASSLAGQITYNEQFF. The CDR3, as DNA: TGCGCCAGCAGCTTGGCCGGACAAATAACTTACAATGAGCAGTTCTTC. The whole variable domain, remainder taken from reference TRBV5-1 and TRBJ2-1, is KAGVTQTPRYLIKTRGQQVTLSCSPISGHRSVSWYQQTPGQGLQFLFEYFSETQRNKGNFPGRFSGRQFSNSRSEMNVSTLELGDSALYLCASSLAGQITYNEQFFGPGTRLTVL.

This clonotype came up many times. The genes are TRBV10-3 and TRBJ2-3; the match to TRBD1 covers 9 bases. CDR3 length equals 18 residues. With V trimmed by 8 bases and J by 1 base, 16 bases remained unmatched. The germline CDR1 and CDR2 sequences are ENHRY and SYGVKD. Written as DNA, the CDR3 is TGTGCCATCTCAGGACAGGGGACGGTTCGAACCGGCACAGATACGCAGTATTTT. It translates to CAISGQGTVRTGTDTQYF.

This clonotype was observed a few times. This chain uses TRBV28 with TRBJ1-2; 9 nucleotides match TRBD1. Germline V gene lookup returns CDR1 MDHEN and CDR2 SYDVKM. The V segment lost 7 bases and the J segment 4 bases; nucleotides outside the gene matches: 4. CDR3 length: 13 residues. As DNA, the CDR3 is TGTGCCAGCAACCGGGACAGGGTCTATGGCTACACCTTC. As protein: CASNRDRVYGYTF.

This clonotype was picked up many times. V gene TRBV9 combines with J gene TRBJ1-5, with D perhaps matching TRBD1 (5 bases). Germline V CDR1 and CDR2: SGDLS, YYNGEE. The CDR3 is 14 amino acids. The V and J ends lost 0 bases and 4 bases respectively, with 8 bases between them. As DNA, the CDR3 is TGTGCCAGCAGCGTAGATTCAGGGAATCAGCCCCAGCATTTT. Protein: CASSVDSGNQPQHF. Using reference TRBV9 and TRBJ1-5 for the parts outside the CDR3, the full variable domain is DSGVTQTPKHLITATGQRVTLRCSPRSGDLSVYWYQQSLDQGLQFLIQYYNGEERAKGNILERFSAQQFPDLHSELNLSSLELGDSALYFCASSVDSGNQPQHFGDGTRLSIL.

The table lists this clonotype with many counts. The rearrangement uses TRBV5-1 and TRBJ2-3; D is undetermined. The CDR3 extends over 13 amino acids. Deletions cut 7 bases from V and 2 bases from J, with 11 bases between. The germline V gene encodes CDR1 SGHRS and CDR2 YFSETQ. CDR3 amino acids: CASGTVPTDTQYF. The CDR3 nucleotides read TGCGCCAGCGGAACGGTTCCCACAGATACGCAGTATTTT.